What follows are 25 T cell receptor beta chains derived from one specimen sequenced in a study of human T cells and chemical hapten exposure. TCRdb re-called the RACE reads with MiXCR, one entry per CDR3 protein. The sample includes under 400,000 distinct CDR3 sequences, approximately 5% of them seen just once. The time point denotes: pre-sensitization, week 0. Indicated treatment: therapeutic diphenylcyclopropenone sensitization with weekly scalp DPC. The input for sequencing was whole blood, taken in connection with sensitization to the hapten diphenylcyclopropenone (DPC). The receptors here all came from a woman between 50 and 59 years old with alopecia areata. Some clones in this sample may be carry-over from other donors' samples.

This clonotype was observed a handful of times. The chain is built from TRBV28 and TRBJ2-6; the D gene is possibly TRBD1 (5 bases). This CDR3 region has 14 residues. CDR1 MDHEN and CDR2 SYDVKM come from the germline V gene. Trimming cost V 6 bases and J 0 bases, with 6 bases left between them. CDR3 nucleotides: TGTGCCAGCAGAGGACACTCTGGGGCCAACGTCCTGACTTTC. Translated: CASRGHSGANVLTF.

In its sample, this clonotype was seen many times. The chain couples TRBV21-1 to TRBJ1-1; the table gives TRBD1 as D, unverified against the DNA. TRBV21-1 constitutes a pseudogene. The CDR3 length is 14 residues. CDR3 nucleotides: TGTGCCAGCAGCACCCGGCCAGAGAACACTGAAGCTTTCTTT. This sequence encodes CASSTRPENTEAFF.

There are a few counts of this clonotype. One base separates it from a far larger clone, so it is likely a read error. The chain has TRBV11-2 and TRBJ2-1, with unresolved D. V shed 5 bases and J shed 7 bases, with 6 bases lying between them. The CDR3 extends over 11 amino acids. Per germline, CDR1 SGHAT and CDR2 FQNNGV. The CDR3 sequence: CASSRKNEQFF. The CDR3 DNA reads TGTGCCAGCAGCCGTAAAAATGAGCAGTTCTTC.

V is TRBV5-1 and J is TRBJ1-1; D gene ambiguous. CDR3 length equals 12 residues. Trimming pared 0 bases from V and 11 bases from J, leaving 11 bases between. Per the germline V gene, CDR1 is SGHRS and CDR2 is YFSETQ. The CDR3 sequence is CASSLEEGPAFF. The CDR3 region has the DNA TGCGCCAGCAGCTTGGAGGAAGGTCCTGCTTTCTTT.

This clonotype was detected many times. This chain links TRBV6-2 or TRBV6-3 with TRBJ2-3, with D uncertain. The CDR3 has 12 residues. In germline, CDR1 is MNHEY, CDR2 SVGEGT. V shed 6 bases and J shed 6 bases, with 10 bases lying between them. The CDR3 DNA sequence: TGTGCCAGCAGCCAGATGGGGGATACGCAGTATTTT. It specifies CASSQMGDTQYF.

This clonotype occurred many times. The chain combines TRBV5-1 with TRBJ1-1; D gene uncertain. V dropped 0 bases and J dropped 0 bases, with 9 bases sitting between them. Germline CDR1 is SGHRS and CDR2 is YFSETQ. This CDR3 region has 15 residues. The CDR3 nucleotides read TGCGCCAGCAGCTTGGGTCCCGGGGTGAACACTGAAGCTTTCTTT. It codes for CASSLGPGVNTEAFF.

About this clonotype itself: A read error is possible here, since a much larger clone lies one base away. The chain is built from TRBV28 and TRBJ2-1; D not certain. Germline loops: CDR1 MDHEN, CDR2 SYDVKM. The CDR3 runs to 13 residues. CDR3 residues: CASSLGSPNEQSF. CDR3 in DNA: TGTGCCAGCAGTTTAGGCAGTCCCAATGAGCAGTCCTTC.

This clonotype was recorded a few times. The CDR3 reads CASSQEVGGNEQFF. CDR3 DNA: TGTGCCAGCAGCCAAGAGGTTGGGGGCAATGAGCAGTTCTTC. This chain joins TRBV3-1 and TRBJ2-1; D tentatively reads TRBD1 or TRBD2 (5 bases each). Germline lookup yields CDR1 LGHDT and CDR2 YNNKEL (reference sequence). V dropped 0 bases and J dropped 6 bases, with 9 bases sitting between them. This CDR3 contains 14 residues.

The chain carries TRBV7-2 and TRBJ2-2; the D is unclear. Germline loops: CDR1 SGHTA, CDR2 FQGNSA. Trimming removed 0 bases at V and 5 bases at J, with 13 bases between. This CDR3 comprises 16 residues. The CDR3 DNA reads as TGTGCCAGCAGCTTAGCGCCGGGCCTGGGAACCGGGGAGCTGTTTTTT. It yields the protein CASSLAPGLGTGELFF.

V is TRBV28 and J is TRBJ2-3, with 8 bases matching TRBD2. The CDR3 covers 16 residues. V gave up 6 bases and J gave up 4 bases; unmatched junction bases: 12. The germline V gene has CDR1 MDHEN and CDR2 SYDVKM. CDR3: CASRTGTRPPPDTQYF. The CDR3 nucleotides read TGTGCCAGCAGGACCGGGACTAGGCCCCCCCCAGATACGCAGTATTTT.

V is TRBV5-1 and J is TRBJ2-1, with TRBD1 matching 7 bases. Per the germline V gene, CDR1 is SGHRS and CDR2 is YFSETQ. The CDR3 is made up of 15 amino acids. With 2 bases clipped from V and 8 bases from J, the junction kept 10 bases outside the gene matches. This chain's CDR3 is CASSFSRGNLDEQFF. CDR3 DNA: TGCGCCAGCAGCTTTTCCAGGGGGAACTTGGATGAGCAGTTCTTC.

This clonotype was picked up many times. The V and J genes are TRBV20-1 and TRBJ2-1; no firm D call. Trimming shortened V by 1 base and J by 0 bases, and 7 bases separated the two germline ends. This CDR3 region has 14 residues. The germline V gene encodes CDR1 DFQATT and CDR2 SNEGSKA (reference sequence). The CDR3 DNA follows: TGCAGTGCTAGAGTTGGCAGCTCCTACAATGAGCAGTTCTTC. Amino acids: CSARVGSSYNEQFF.

This clonotype has at least ten counts. The CDR3: CSARVAYAYEQYF. The CDR3 DNA reads as TGCAGTGCTAGAGTAGCTTACGCCTACGAGCAGTACTTC. The V gene is TRBV20-1, the J gene TRBJ2-7; D gene unclear. Trimming shortened V by 1 base and J by 2 bases, and 9 bases separated the two germline ends. The CDR3 consists of 13 residues. CDR1 DFQATT and CDR2 SNEGSKA come from the germline V gene (reference sequence).

This clonotype has ten or more counts. The chain combines TRBV5-1 with TRBJ2-5; D uncertain. The ends were cut back, 3 bases at V and 0 bases at J, with 6 bases in the middle. CDR1 and CDR2 (germline): SGHRS, YFSETQ. This CDR3 has 13 residues. CDR3 sequence: CASSSLYQETQYF. Written as DNA, the CDR3 is TGCGCCAGCAGCTCGTTGTACCAAGAGACCCAGTACTTC.

The table lists this clonotype with many counts. The rearrangement joins TRBV4-1 to TRBJ2-3; maybe TRBD2 (6 bases). Per the germline V gene, CDR1 is MGHRA and CDR2 is YSYEKL. The CDR3 totals 15 residues. The ends were cut back, 2 bases at V and 7 bases at J, with 16 bases in the middle. DNA for the CDR3: TGCGCCAGCAGCCAATTGGGGCGGGGCGACAATACGCAGTATTTT. The encoded protein is CASSQLGRGDNTQYF.

This clonotype was detected a few times. The chain links TRBV10-2 to TRBJ2-3; 9 bases line up with TRBD2. This CDR3 spans 15 amino acids. Germline V gene data show CDR1 as WSHSY and CDR2 as SAAADI. V dropped 3 bases and J dropped 2; count of bases not matched to a gene: 3. The CDR3 sequence is CASSDSGGVTDTQYF. The CDR3 DNA sequence: TGCGCCAGCAGTGATAGCGGGGGAGTCACAGATACGCAGTATTTT.

This clonotype was counted between two and nine times. The chain links TRBV5-6 to TRBJ2-7; either TRBD1 or TRBD2 may supply D (5 bases each). V was pared by 4 bases and J by 2 bases, with 13 bases between. Germline assignment: CDR1 SGHDT and CDR2 YYEEEE. The CDR3 runs 14 residues. The CDR3 coding sequence is TGTGCCAGCAGCGTCGGTACGGGACCCTACGAGCAGTACTTC. It codes for CASSVGTGPYEQYF. Drawing the rest from reference TRBV5-6 and TRBJ2-7, the complete variable domain is DAGVTQSPTHLIKTRGQQVTLRCSPKSGHDTVSWYQQALGQGPQFIFQYYEEEERQRGNFPDRFSGHQFPNYSSELNVNALLLGDSALYLCASSVGTGPYEQYFGPGTRLTVT.

This clonotype occurred a few times. This chain links TRBV29-1 with TRBJ1-4; no clear D. V lost 4 bases and J 11 bases, leaving 11 bases between the germline ends. Germline V gene data show CDR1 as SQVTM and CDR2 as ANQGSEA. The CDR3 sequence is 11 residues long. The CDR3 reads CSVVAGGKLFF. CDR3 coding DNA: TGCAGCGTTGTTGCGGGAGGGAAACTGTTTTTT.

This clonotype was seen a few times. The J gene is TRBJ1-1, the V gene TRBV12-3 or TRBV12-4, with TRBD1 identical over 7 bases. V lost 5 bases to trimming and J lost 1 base; unmatched junction nucleotides: 7. This CDR3 contains 15 residues. The CDR3 is CASSPGTVWNTEAFF. CDR3 nucleotide sequence: TGTGCCAGCAGTCCGGGGACAGTCTGGAACACTGAAGCTTTCTTT.

The V call is TRBV2, the J call TRBJ2-3, with D possibly matching TRBD2 (6 bases). The germline CDR1 and CDR2 sequences are SNHLY and FYNNEI. The length of the CDR3 is 14 residues. V was pared by 6 bases and J by 2 bases, with 12 bases between. The CDR3 region is CASRKGLLTDTQYF. The CDR3, as DNA: TGTGCCAGCAGAAAGGGACTTCTCACAGATACGCAGTATTTT.

The chain links TRBV20-1 to TRBJ2-3, with 10 bases aligning to TRBD2. There are 14 residues in the CDR3. Trimming took 7 bases from V and 3 from J; bases not matched to a gene: 7. Germline CDR1 and CDR2: DFQATT and SNEGSKA (reference sequence). CDR3 DNA: TGCAGTGTTCCGAGCGGGGGGGCTACAGATACGCAGTATTTT. Encoded protein: CSVPSGGATDTQYF.

Ten or more counts support this clonotype. The chain combines TRBV28 with TRBJ2-3; 8 positions match TRBD1. This CDR3 is 15 amino acids long. Germline V gene sequence: CDR1 MDHEN, CDR2 SYDVKM. Trimming took 6 bases from V and 5 from J; bases not matched to a gene: 10. CDR3 in DNA: TGTGCCAGCAGCCCTGGGACAGGTCGCAGAGATACGCAGTATTTT. Its protein is CASSPGTGRRDTQYF.

CDR3 sequence reads: CASSLASGSREQYF. Here the CDR3 DNA reads TGTGCCAGCAGCTTGGCTAGCGGGAGTCGCGAGCAGTACTTC. The chain recombines TRBV7-2 with TRBJ2-7; 10 bases are a match to TRBD2. The germline gives CDR1 SGHTA, CDR2 FQGNSA. J gave up 6 bases and V 3 bases, and 5 bases lay outside the gene matches. This CDR3 has 14 residues.

The table lists this clonotype with a count of one. This chain links TRBV7-9 with TRBJ2-7; D remains ambiguous. V was pared by 6 bases and J by 3 bases, with 12 bases between. This CDR3 is built from 13 residues. Germline assignment: CDR1 SEHNR and CDR2 FQNEAQ (reference sequence). CDR3 nucleotides: TGTGCCAGCAGTTTGTCCCCCCTCTACGAGCAGTACTTC. Protein product: CASSLSPLYEQYF.

This clonotype has only a few counts. The chain recombines TRBV20-1 with TRBJ2-3; 7 bases fit TRBD2. CDR1 DFQATT and CDR2 SNEGSKA come from the germline V gene (reference sequence). This CDR3 has 16 residues. Germline trimming cut 1 base from V and 4 bases from J; bases unmatched to any gene: 11. This CDR3 is CSARVEASGPADTQYF. In DNA, the CDR3 is TGCAGTGCTAGAGTAGAGGCTAGCGGTCCGGCAGATACGCAGTATTTT.